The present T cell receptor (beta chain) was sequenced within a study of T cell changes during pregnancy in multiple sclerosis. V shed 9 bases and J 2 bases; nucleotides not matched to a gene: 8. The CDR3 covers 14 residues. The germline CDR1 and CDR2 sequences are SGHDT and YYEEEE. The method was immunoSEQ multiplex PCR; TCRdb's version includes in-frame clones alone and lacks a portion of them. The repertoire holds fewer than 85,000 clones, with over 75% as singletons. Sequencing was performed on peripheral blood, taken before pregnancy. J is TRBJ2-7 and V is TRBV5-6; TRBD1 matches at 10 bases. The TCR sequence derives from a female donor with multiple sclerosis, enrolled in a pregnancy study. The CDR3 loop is CATKDRGRPYEQYF. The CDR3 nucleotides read TGTGCCACCAAAGACAGGGGGCGCCCCTACGAGCAGTACTTC.